This T cell receptor beta chain was recovered during a study of shared clonotypes between healthy human individuals. Overall study findings and caveats: The represented genetic and exposure-history diversity was limited by the small number of donors.

The assay was carried out at the deep level. The repertoire was sequenced with immunoSEQ multiplex PCR; TCRdb's copy has only in-frame clones and lacks some. The sample lists about 470,000 clones, roughly 83% occurring once. J gave up 3 bases and V 3 bases, and 8 bases lay outside the gene matches. Germline V CDR1 and CDR2: MRHNA, SNTAGT. This CDR3 has 16 amino acids. Turning to this clone: Its antigen is still unknown.

The chain recombines TRBV6-4 with TRBJ2-3; 8 nucleotides line up with TRBD2. This receptor was obtained from a woman aged 40 to 55 in good health. Some clones in this sample may be carry-over from other donors' samples. The specimen sequenced was PBMCs. CDR3 loop: CASSEIAGRGTDTQYF. The CDR3 DNA is TGTGCCAGCAGTGAGATAGCGGGGAGGGGAACAGATACGCAGTATTTT.